This T cell receptor (beta chain) was sequenced during a study of memory CD8 T cells in hepatitis C reinfection (dated by TCRdb to about 2017). Describing the broader study: Among the donors, three cleared two back-to-back HCV infections on their own, whereas two got rid of a primary infection but ended up chronically infected after reinfection. Samples for the late or post reinfection time point were taken from 12 to 24 weeks after reinfection was detected. HCV reinfection was defined by a positive HCV RNA test following two negative tests taken at least 60 days apart. The study tracked the TCR beta repertoire of virus-specific CD8 T cells longitudinally across an HCV reinfection episode in five donors. A few reinfection cases with stored pre-reinfection samples were identified between 2009 and 2012. In the reinfection study, participants who had previously resolved an HCV infection were followed up every 3 months. What the authors observed across the whole study: Because the study included only a few donors, definitive conclusions about public clonotypes linked to secondary clearance could not be reached.

The meaning of the sample's time point label: late/post reinfection, 12 to 24 weeks after detection. Sorted cells were sequenced directly ex vivo, without in vitro expansion prior to TCR sequencing. The donors were people who inject drugs and were enrolled in the Montreal Acute Hepatitis C Cohort Study (HEPCO) in Canada. As controls, total naive CD8 T cells, sorted as viable CD3+ CD8+ CD45RO-, were obtained from two donors at each of the three reinfection time points. Before sorting, cryopreserved peripheral blood mononuclear cells were thawed, and CD8 T cells were purified from the thawed cells. Negative selection with the MACS CD8+ T cell Isolation Kit was used to enrich CD8 T cells. Cells were sorted on a BD FACSAria II sorter using FACSDiva software, and FlowJo was used for data analysis. About this clone: It has no known antigen specificity. The input lacks base qualities; no much larger clone sits a single base away.

Library preparation employed the immunoSEQ multiplex PCR assay. Genomic DNA was pulled from the sorted cells, and the automated high-throughput method of Adaptive Biotechnologies was used to sequence the TCR beta V, D and J regions. CDR3 regions were amplified with a two-step, bias-controlled multiplex PCR. An Illumina instrument was used to sequence the amplified TCR beta libraries. The published analysis was carried out like this. Demultiplexed reads were processed to lower amplification and sequencing bias, and the IMGT database was used to assign CDR3 sequences to gene families. ImmunoSEQ software version 2.0 was used to analyze repertoire data. Clonotype lists were filtered to remove out-of-frame sequences as well as sequences containing stop codons in the CDR3. Clonotypes below 0.01% frequency were excluded because they corresponded to less than one cell. Richness was calculated by dividing observed richness by the number of input cells, and evenness was calculated by dividing Shannon entropy by the log of observed richness. Repertoire diversity and similarity between time points were quantified using Simpson diversity and Morisita-Horn overlap indices. Clonotypes were sorted into dominant (>1%), sub-dominant (0.5-0.99%), low abundance (0.1-0.49%) or lowest abundance (<0.1%) groups. A germline index was derived by subtracting total nucleotide additions from total CDR3 length and dividing the result by total CDR3 length. TCRdb stores this immuneACCESS table with in-frame sequences only. Part of the clones is absent; in the studies checked, under half of the shortfall reflects unresolved V genes, and no reason is known for the rest. Clone size and V and J calls were adopted from that table, with D and trimming inferred from the DNA. The sample table contains approximately 46,000 clones; only one count was recorded for approximately 89% of them. The ten top clones hold roughly 0.7% of the sample.

Reading from cysteine to phenylalanine, the CDR3 counts 16 amino acids. CDR3 DNA is the only sequence kept; it has 48 bases, read in frame from the first base. V trim: 2 bases; J trim: 2 bases; unmatched bases: 3. Per the germline V gene, SGDLS is the CDR1 and YYNGEE is the CDR2. The chain is encoded by TRBV9 joined to TRBJ2-1; the central 11 bases match TRBD2. Sequencing was done on a sample of naive CD8+ T cells sorted from blood. The sample's cell subset or site label, in plain terms: total naive CD8+CD45RO- T cells. The TCR comes from a young man with hepatitis C virus infection. Here the CDR3 is given as CASSVGTSGPYNEQFF. The DNA reads TGTGCCAGCAGCGTTGGGACTAGCGGACCCTACAATGAGCAGTTCTTC.